The 9 T cell receptor beta chains below all came from one sample that was sequenced in a study of cytomegalovirus exposure and HLA in healthy donors. PCR involved 60 Vbeta and 13 Jbeta primers. The data were produced by immunoSEQ multiplex PCR, yet TCRdb's version contains in-frame clones alone and is incomplete. The sample contains about 230,000 clones, around four fifths of which appear only once. The sample was PBMCs. The receptors stem from a woman aged 40 to 50 in good health and CMV-seronegative.

The chain recombines TRBV7-2 with TRBJ2-7, with D perhaps TRBD1 (5 bases). V was trimmed by 5 bases and J by 4 bases, leaving 9 bases between them. The V gene's germline CDR1 is SGHTA and CDR2 FQGNSA. The CDR3 has 12 amino acids. As DNA, the CDR3 is TGTGCCAGCAGCGGACACCCATACGAGCAGTACTTC. The encoded protein is CASSGHPYEQYF.

The chain has TRBV19 and TRBJ2-3, with 12 bases aligning to TRBD1. CDR1 is LNHDA, CDR2 SQIVND, per germline (reference sequence). Germline trimming cut 4 bases from V and 6 bases from J; bases unmatched to any gene: 8. This CDR3 is 16 amino acids long. As DNA, the CDR3 is TGTGCCAGTAGTACCCGGGACAGGGGGCGCCCCGATACGCAGTATTTT. This gives the protein CASSTRDRGRPDTQYF.

As for this clone: The identical CDR3 is also encoded by other nucleotide sequences in the sample. This chain connects TRBV5-1 to TRBJ2-5; D unclear. Germline V gene lookup returns CDR1 SGHRS and CDR2 YFSETQ. The CDR3 length is 13 residues. V lost 1 base to trimming and J lost 1 base, with 5 bases between them. The CDR3 DNA sequence: TGCGCCAGCAGCTTGCTCAGCCAAGAGACCCAGTACTTC. Translated, it gives CASSLLSQETQYF.

The V gene is TRBV13, the J gene TRBJ2-7; a weak D match, TRBD2 (7 bases). The CDR3 is made up of 14 amino acids. CDR1 is PRHDT and CDR2 is FYEKMQ in the germline V gene (reference sequence). The V and J ends lost 3 bases and 3 bases respectively, with 12 bases between them. The CDR3 DNA is TGTGCCAGCAGCTTTAGGGGGGGAAACTACGAGCAGTACTTC. Translated, it gives CASSFRGGNYEQYF.

The chain links TRBV9 to TRBJ2-5, with TRBD2 as a possible D gene (7 bases). Trimming left V 2 bases short and J 1 base short, with 12 bases between. Per germline, CDR1 SGDLS and CDR2 YYNGEE. This CDR3 is 15 amino acids long. The CDR3 bases are TGTGCCAGCAGCGTGGGGGGGCGATTCCAAGAGACCCAGTACTTC. Translating it yields CASSVGGRFQETQYF.

The chain recombines TRBV14 with TRBJ2-6, with unresolved D. Germline V CDR1 and CDR2: SGHDN, FVKESK. The length of the CDR3 is 16 residues. The V gene lost 0 bases and the J gene lost 1 base, with 7 bases spanning the gap. CDR3 DNA: TGTGCCAGCAGCCAAGATATCGGGTCTGGGGCCAACGTCCTGACTTTC. Encoded protein: CASSQDIGSGANVLTF. Combining the CDR3 with reference TRBV14 and TRBJ2-6 gives the whole variable domain EAGVTQFPSHSVIEKGQTVTLRCDPISGHDNLYWYRRVMGKEIKFLLHFVKESKQDESGMPNNRFLAERTGGTYSTLKVQPAELEDSGVYFCASSQDIGSGANVLTFGAGSRLTVL.

V is TRBV2 and J is TRBJ2-5; D is unclear. The CDR3 contains 13 residues. CDR1 is SNHLY, CDR2 FYNNEI, per germline. V lost 4 bases, J lost 2 bases, and 8 bases lay in between. DNA for the CDR3: TGTGCCAGCAGTGGACTTCCACAAGAGACCCAGTACTTC. Translated: CASSGLPQETQYF.

This chain uses TRBV11-2 with TRBJ2-7; D not certain. Trimming stripped 1 base from V and 0 bases from J, with 7 bases between. Germline V lookup: CDR1 SGHAT, CDR2 FQNNGV. The CDR3 runs 14 residues. In nucleotides, the CDR3 is TGTGCCAGCAGCTTAGGGTATAGCTCCTACGAGCAGTACTTC. Amino acid sequence: CASSLGYSSYEQYF.

In this sample, this clone turned up a few times. The chain carries TRBV12-5 and TRBJ2-1; possibly TRBD2 for D (6 bases). Germline CDR1 reads LGHNT; CDR2 reads FRNRAP. The CDR3 runs 15 residues. The ends were cut back, 5 bases at V and 4 bases at J, with 15 bases in the middle. Written as DNA, the CDR3 is TGTGCTAGTGGTCCCTCCGGGACTCCTTACAATGAGCAGTTCTTC. This codes for CASGPSGTPYNEQFF.